What follows is one TCR beta chain and its context. No antigen is known for it. Base qualities are not at hand, and no much larger clone is one base apart. The sample belongs to a study of neoadjuvant anti-PD-1 for oral cavity cancer (dated by TCRdb to the early 2020s). As for the study more broadly: Three to four biweekly doses of nivolumab at 3 mg/kg were mostly administered to patients before curative-intent surgical resection. A roughly 33% response rate was observed in the parent correlative cohort, in which over 9 patients were included. Responders were defined as patients with complete response, partial response or stable disease by RECIST 1.1; non-responders were defined as patients with progression. A fourth nivolumab dose was given around day 43 to patients without progression, and definitive surgical resection was performed in those patients on days 50-56. Findings and caveats that apply to the study as a whole: After neoadjuvant nivolumab, non-responders showed significantly higher T cell clonality (Gini index) in PBMCs than responders did. Only a few patients per response group were included in the TCR analyses, and larger cohorts for validation were called for by the authors. Higher pretreatment blood TCRbeta clonality and lower post-treatment tumor TCRbeta clonality were correlated with higher pretreatment blood Treg/Th17 ratios.

PBMC libraries used mostly roughly 480 ng of input genomic DNA for deep sequencing, with six replicates per sample. The immunoSEQ hsTCRbeta kit was used to prepare TCRbeta libraries according to the manufacturer's instructions. Sequencing of the completed libraries took place using an Illumina NovaSeq 6000 S4 flow cell after they had been pooled to around 2.7 nM. The paper's data handling went like this. The immunoSEQ Analyzer handled quality control and preprocessing of the raw data. The analysis was restricted to productive rearrangements, with each unique CDR3 amino acid sequence defining a clonotype. Repertoire clonality was estimated as the Gini-Simpson index, which was calculated using the R package tcR. Gini indices were compared with Student's t test, and associations with tumor size change were assessed by Pearson correlation. Entries here come from immuneACCESS through TCRdb and include only in-frame sequences with V and J called. Some clones fail to appear in such tables; in the studies checked, an unresolved V gene covers under half of the shortfall, and the cause of the remainder is unknown. The V and J calls and clone size were taken over from that table, and D and trimming were inferred from the DNA. The sample contains 14,000 to 15,000 clones, about 69% of them found a single time. The ten most abundant clones make up under 3% of the sample.

The V end loses 6 bases and the J end loses 4 bases, and a stretch of 16 bases separates them. The germline V gene (reference sequence) yields LNHDA for CDR1 and SQIVND for CDR2. The CDR3 numbers 15 residues from cysteine through phenylalanine. Kept here is only the CDR3 DNA, which spans 45 bases and is read in frame from base 1. The time point label for this specimen denotes: before neoadjuvant nivolumab. Patients had been newly diagnosed with stage II-IVA oral cavity squamous cell carcinoma, and no prior systemic or radiation treatment had been given to the patients. Everyone in the cohort had locally advanced, HPV-negative oral cavity squamous cell carcinoma. Peripheral blood mononuclear cells were analyzed directly, without maintenance or expansion in culture. Samples came from a longitudinal correlative study of a single-arm phase II trial of neoadjuvant nivolumab in oral cavity squamous cell carcinoma. Subject-matched pre- and post-treatment PBMCs and tumors from three responders and three non-responders were subjected to genomic DNA-based TCRbeta sequencing. Peripheral blood mononuclear cells were drawn once before nivolumab treatment and a second time after treatment, when surgery took place. The Maxwell RSC DNA from Cells kit was used to extract genomic DNA from PBMCs.

The rearrangement combines TRBV19 with TRBJ1-5; tentative D gene TRBD1, with 5 bases matching. Sample: PBMCs, taken before nivolumab (anti-PD-1) treatment. This receptor was taken from a person aged 35 to 85 with oral cavity squamous cell carcinoma. The DNA sequence is TGTGCCAGTAGCTCAGGGTCAGGCCGAAATCAGCCCCAGCATTTT. This encodes CASSSGSGRNQPQHF. With all but the CDR3 taken from the reference TRBV19 and TRBJ1-5 genes, the full variable domain is: DGGITQSPKYLFRKEGQNVTLSCEQNLNHDAMYWYRQDPGQGLRLIYYSQIVNDFQKGDIAEGYSVSREKKESFPLTVTSAQKNPTAFYLCASSSGSGRNQPQHFGDGTRLSIL.